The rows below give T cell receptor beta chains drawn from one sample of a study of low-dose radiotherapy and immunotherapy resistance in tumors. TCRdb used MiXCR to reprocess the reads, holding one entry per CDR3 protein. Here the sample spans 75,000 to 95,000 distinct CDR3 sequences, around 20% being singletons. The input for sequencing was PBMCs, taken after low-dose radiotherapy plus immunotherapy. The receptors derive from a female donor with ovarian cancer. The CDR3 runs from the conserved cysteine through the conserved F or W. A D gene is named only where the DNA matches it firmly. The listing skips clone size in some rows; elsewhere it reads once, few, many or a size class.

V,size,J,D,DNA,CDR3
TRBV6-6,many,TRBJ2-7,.,TGTGCCAGCAGTTACCGAGACCTCTACTACGAGCAGTACTTC,CASSYRDLYYEQYF
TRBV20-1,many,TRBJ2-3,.,TGCAGTGCGTCGGGACAAAACACAGATACGCAGTATTTT,CSASGQNTDTQYF
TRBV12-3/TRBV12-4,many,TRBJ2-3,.,TGTGCCAGCACCAACACAGATACGCAGTATTTT,CASTNTDTQYF
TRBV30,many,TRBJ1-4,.,TGTGCCTGGTCAAAGGGGAGTACTAATGAAAAACTGTTTTTT,CAWSKGSTNEKLFF
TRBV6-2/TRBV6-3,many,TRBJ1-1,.,TGTGCCAGCAGCCCGGGACGGACGAACACTGAAGCTTTCTTT,CASSPGRTNTEAFF
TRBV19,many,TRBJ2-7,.,TGTGCCACATCCCCGGGATTGCATCTCTACGAGCAGTACTTC,CATSPGLHLYEQYF
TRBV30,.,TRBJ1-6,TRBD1,TGTGCCTGTCTCCCGGACAGGAGTAATTCACCCCTCCACTTT,CACLPDRSNSPLHF
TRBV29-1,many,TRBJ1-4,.,TGCAGCGTTGCGCAGGGTGCAACTAATGAAAAACTGTTTTTT,CSVAQGATNEKLFF
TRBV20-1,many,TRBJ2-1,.,TGCAGTGCTAGTCGTGCAACGTACTCCTACAATGAGCAGTTCTTC,CSASRATYSYNEQFF
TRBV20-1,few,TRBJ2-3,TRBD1,TGCAGTGCTGAAACAGGGGGTCGTGCAGATACGCAGTATTTT,CSAETGGRADTQYF
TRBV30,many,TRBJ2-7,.,TGTGCCTGGACGGGGACATACTACGAGCAGTACTTC,CAWTGTYYEQYF
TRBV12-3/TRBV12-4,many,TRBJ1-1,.,TGTGCCAGCAGGGGTGACAACACTGAAGCTTTCTTT,CASRGDNTEAFF
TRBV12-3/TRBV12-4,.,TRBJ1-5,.,TGTGCCAGCAGTTTTCATGGAGGGACCAATCAGCCCCAGCATTTT,CASSFHGGTNQPQHF
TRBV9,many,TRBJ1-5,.,TGTGCCAGCAGCGTATCCCTCCATCAGCCCCAGCATTTT,CASSVSLHQPQHF
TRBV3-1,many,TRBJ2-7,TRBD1,TGTGCCAGCAGCCACGCCGGGACAGGGGCCCCCGAGCAGTACTTC,CASSHAGTGAPEQYF
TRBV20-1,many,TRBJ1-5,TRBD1,TGCAGTGCTGACCGGGACAGGGACAATCAGCCCCAGCATTTT,CSADRDRDNQPQHF
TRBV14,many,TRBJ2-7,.,TGTGCCAGCAGCCTAAAGCCGGATTCTGTGCAGTACTTC,CASSLKPDSVQYF
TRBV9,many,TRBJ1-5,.,TGTGCCAGCAGCGTAGGCATTAATCAGCCCCAGCATTTT,CASSVGINQPQHF
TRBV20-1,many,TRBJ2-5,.,TGCAGTGCTAGCCGAGGTGGAGGAGTAAAAGAGACCCAGTACTTC,CSASRGGGVKETQYF
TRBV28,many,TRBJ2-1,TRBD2,TGTGCCAGCAGTCCCCACGGGGGGGCCTCCTACAATGAGCAGTTCTTC,CASSPHGGASYNEQFF
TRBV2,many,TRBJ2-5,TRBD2,TGTGCCAGCAGTGAGGACGCGGGGGGTTCCCCGGAGACCCAGTACTTC,CASSEDAGGSPETQYF
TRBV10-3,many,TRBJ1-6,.,TGTGCCATCAGTGAAGGGGCGGATAATTCACCCCTCCACTTT,CAISEGADNSPLHF
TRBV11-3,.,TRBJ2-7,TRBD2,TGTGCCAGCAGCCTGACCCTAGCGGGAGGGCCCCGCGAGCAGTACTTC,CASSLTLAGGPREQYF
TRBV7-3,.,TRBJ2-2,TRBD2,TGTGCCAGCAGCCACGGGACTAGCGTTCCCGGGGAGCTGTTTTTT,CASSHGTSVPGELFF
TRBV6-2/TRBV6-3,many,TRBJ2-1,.,TGTGCCAGCAGTTACAGGTTAGGGGGGAATGAGCAGTTCTTC,CASSYRLGGNEQFF
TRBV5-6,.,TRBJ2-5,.,TGTGCCAGCAGCTCCCAGGGGTCGGAGACCCAGTACTTC,CASSSQGSETQYF
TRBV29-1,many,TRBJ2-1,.,TGCAGCGTTGAAGGGGCCTCCGGGTCCTACAATGAGCAGTTCTTC,CSVEGASGSYNEQFF
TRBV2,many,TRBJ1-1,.,TGTGCCAGCAAGGGACAATTGAACACTGAAGCTTTCTTT,CASKGQLNTEAFF
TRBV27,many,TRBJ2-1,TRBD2,TGTGCCAGCAGTCCGAGGCGAGCGGGGGGGATATACAATGAGCAGTTCTTC,CASSPRRAGGIYNEQFF
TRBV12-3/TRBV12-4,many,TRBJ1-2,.,TGTGCCAGCAGTTTAGACAGCGGTGGCTACACCTTC,CASSLDSGGYTF
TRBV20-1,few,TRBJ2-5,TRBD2,TGCAGTGCTAGAGTGAGCGGGAGGAGCCGAGAGACCCAGTACTTC,CSARVSGRSRETQYF
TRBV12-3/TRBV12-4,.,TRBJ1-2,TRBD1,TGTGCCAGCGGCTCACAGGGGGCTCGCGGCTACACCTTC,CASGSQGARGYTF
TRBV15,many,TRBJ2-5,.,TGTGCCACCAGCAGAGAGATTGGGGGGCTCCAAGAGACCCAGTACTTC,CATSREIGGLQETQYF